Below, one T cell receptor beta chain is given with its context. This clonotype has a handful of counts. The target of this receptor is not known. Per-nucleotide qualities are absent, and no much larger clonotype sits a single base away. The data stem from a study of post-analysis software for immune sequencing data (dated by TCRdb to the mid-2010s). Turning to the overall study: Relapsing-remitting, secondary progressive and progressive-relapsing multiple sclerosis were recorded as disease courses, and subtype annotation was lacking for some patients. The patient repertoires were compared against 11 previously published healthy control repertoires obtained from donors aged roughly 6 to 26 years. A subset of samples was prepared in parallel using single-end sample barcoding, then pooled and co-amplified after Illumina adapter ligation. Study-wide findings and limitations: Normalized Chao1 diversity was significantly lower in multiple sclerosis patients than controls, suggesting substantial peripheral T-cell clonal expansion. Direct clustering with F measure revealed strong co-clustering of samples prepared in the same batch, which led to a batch-effect correction. The multiple sclerosis patient group was slightly younger than the control group.

Libraries were constructed by PCR. Reads for this sample came from an Illumina HiSeq 2500. To reduce PCR and sequencing biases, unique molecular identifiers were built into the TCR beta cDNA libraries. Roughly 0.5 million cDNA molecules were obtained per 1 to 10 million input T cells, so each molecule approximated one T cell. Patient libraries were prepared and sequenced with the same protocol used for the earlier healthy control dataset. Samples belonging to the same batch were prepared together, multiplexed and sequenced on a shared HiSeq lane. Per the original workflow: MIGEC handled the raw barcoded reads, throwing out single-read molecular identifier groups before consensus assembly and CDR3 extraction. VDJtools was used for post-analysis of the clonotype tables, and diversity was normalized by down-sampling every dataset to the size of the smallest sample. In repertoire overlap clustering, CDR3 amino acid sequences, but not nucleotide sequences, were matched to correct batch-related cross-sample contamination. TCRdb reprocessing: public reads trimmed at Q25 with fastp, clones called with MiXCR, in-frame beta chains kept. Each CDR3 protein appears once, grouped with its most common genes and DNA. TCRdb, not the original authors, processed these V and J calls. Present in this sample are about 160,000 distinct CDR3 sequences, about 37% of which were seen just once. The top ten clones comprise approximately 30% of the sample.

This specimen's time point label, per the study, means: second blood draw from one MS patient after hematopoietic stem cell transplantation. To demonstrate the VDJtools post-analysis software, TCR beta repertoires were profiled from the peripheral blood of 13 young patients with multiple sclerosis. The multiple sclerosis patients were children and adolescents ranging in age from about 6 to 16 years. This clonotype was obtained from a girl aged 10 to 17 with multiple sclerosis. Donor details come from another sample of the same person, matched by shared clones. The specimen comprised blood, sampled after autologous hematopoietic stem cell transplantation.

DNA sequence: TGCAGTGCTAGAGAGGGGTTTAGCAATCAGCCCCAGCATTTT. Translated, this is CSAREGFSNQPQHF. In this chain, TRBV20-1 is recombined with TRBJ1-5; the D gene assignment is ambiguous. V drops 0 bases and J drops 0 bases, leaving 6 bases in between. CDR1 and CDR2 are drawn from the germline V gene (reference sequence): DFQATT, SNEGSKA. The CDR3 sequence holds 14 residues, the cysteine and phenylalanine included. Left in the record is the CDR3 DNA by itself, 42 bases read in frame from the first base.